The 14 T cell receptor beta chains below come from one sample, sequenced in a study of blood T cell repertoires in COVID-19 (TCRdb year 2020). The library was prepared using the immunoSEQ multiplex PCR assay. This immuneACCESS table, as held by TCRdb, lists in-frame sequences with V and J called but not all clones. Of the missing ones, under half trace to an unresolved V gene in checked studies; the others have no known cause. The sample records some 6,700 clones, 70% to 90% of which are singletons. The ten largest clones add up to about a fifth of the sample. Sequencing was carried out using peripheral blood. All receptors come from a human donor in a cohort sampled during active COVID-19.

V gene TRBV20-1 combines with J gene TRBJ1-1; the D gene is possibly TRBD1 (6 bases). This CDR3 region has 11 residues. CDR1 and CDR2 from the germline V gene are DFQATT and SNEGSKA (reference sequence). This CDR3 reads CRPKGDTEAFF. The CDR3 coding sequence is TGCAGACCAAAGGGGGACACTGAAGCTTTCTTT.

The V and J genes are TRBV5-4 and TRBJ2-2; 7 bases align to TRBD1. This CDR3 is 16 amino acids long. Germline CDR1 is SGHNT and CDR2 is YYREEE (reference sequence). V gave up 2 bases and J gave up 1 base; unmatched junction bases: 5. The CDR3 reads CASSFWQGVNTGELFF. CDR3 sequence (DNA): TGTGCCAGCAGCTTCTGGCAGGGGGTGAACACCGGGGAGCTGTTTTTT.

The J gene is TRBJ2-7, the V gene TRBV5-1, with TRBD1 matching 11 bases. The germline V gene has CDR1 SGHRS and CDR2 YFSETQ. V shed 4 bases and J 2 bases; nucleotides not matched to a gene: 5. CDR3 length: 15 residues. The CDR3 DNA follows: TGCGCCAGCAGCCTTGGACAGGGGGCCCCCTACGAGCAGTACTTC. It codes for CASSLGQGAPYEQYF. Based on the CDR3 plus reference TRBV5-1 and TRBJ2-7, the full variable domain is KAGVTQTPRYLIKTRGQQVTLSCSPISGHRSVSWYQQTPGQGLQFLFEYFSETQRNKGNFPGRFSGRQFSNSRSEMNVSTLELGDSALYLCASSLGQGAPYEQYFGPGTRLTVT.

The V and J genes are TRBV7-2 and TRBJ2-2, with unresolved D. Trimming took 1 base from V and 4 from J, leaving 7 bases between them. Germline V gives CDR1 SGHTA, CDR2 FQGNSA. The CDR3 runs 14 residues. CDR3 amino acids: CASSLGLLTGELFF. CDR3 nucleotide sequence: TGTGCCAGCAGCTTAGGGCTTCTCACCGGGGAGCTGTTTTTT.

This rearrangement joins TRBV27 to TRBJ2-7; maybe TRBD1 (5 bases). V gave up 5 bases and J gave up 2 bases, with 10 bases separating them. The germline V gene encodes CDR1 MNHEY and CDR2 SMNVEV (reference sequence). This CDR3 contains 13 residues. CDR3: CASSGQGTYEQYF. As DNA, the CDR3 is TGTGCCAGCAGTGGGCAGGGCACCTACGAGCAGTACTTC.

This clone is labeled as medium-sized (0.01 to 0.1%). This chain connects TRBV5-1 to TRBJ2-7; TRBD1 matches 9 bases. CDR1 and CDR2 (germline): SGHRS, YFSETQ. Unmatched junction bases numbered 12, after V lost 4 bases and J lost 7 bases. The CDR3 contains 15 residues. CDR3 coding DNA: TGCGCCAGCAGCACGCAAGATGGACAGGGGCAAGAGCAGTACTTC. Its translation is CASSTQDGQGQEQYF.

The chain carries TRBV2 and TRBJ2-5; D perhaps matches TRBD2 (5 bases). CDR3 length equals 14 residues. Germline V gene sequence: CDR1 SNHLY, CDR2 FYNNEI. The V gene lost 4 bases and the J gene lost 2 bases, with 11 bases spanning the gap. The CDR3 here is CASSAHAGQETQYF. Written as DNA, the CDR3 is TGTGCCAGCAGTGCCCATGCGGGTCAAGAGACCCAGTACTTC.

CDR3 sequence (DNA): TGCGCCAGCAGCCAGCGGTTTAGCAATCAGCCCCAGCATTTT. Its protein is CASSQRFSNQPQHF. The genes are TRBV4-1 and TRBJ1-5; D is undetermined. The CDR3 runs to 14 residues. Trimming shortened V by 3 bases and J by 0 bases, and 6 bases separated the two germline ends. Germline loops: CDR1 MGHRA, CDR2 YSYEKL.

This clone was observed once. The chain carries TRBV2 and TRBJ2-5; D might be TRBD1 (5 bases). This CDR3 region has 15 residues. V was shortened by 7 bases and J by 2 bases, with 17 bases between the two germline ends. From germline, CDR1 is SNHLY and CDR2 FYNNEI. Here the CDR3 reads CASTPGISLQETQYF. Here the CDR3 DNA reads TGTGCCAGCACCCCAGGGATCTCCCTTCAAGAGACCCAGTACTTC.

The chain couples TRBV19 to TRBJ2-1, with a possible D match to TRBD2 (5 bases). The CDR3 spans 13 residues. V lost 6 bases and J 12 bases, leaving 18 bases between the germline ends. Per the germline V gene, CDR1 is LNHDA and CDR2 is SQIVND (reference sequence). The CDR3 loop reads CASRDLRTEGQFF. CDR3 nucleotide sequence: TGTGCCAGTAGAGACCTCAGGACTGAGGGGCAGTTCTTC.

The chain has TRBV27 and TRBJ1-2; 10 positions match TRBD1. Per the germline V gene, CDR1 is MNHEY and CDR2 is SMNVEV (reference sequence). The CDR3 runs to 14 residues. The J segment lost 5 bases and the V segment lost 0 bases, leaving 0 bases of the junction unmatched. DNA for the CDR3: TGTGCCAGCAGTTTATCGGGACAGGGGTATGGCTACACCTTC. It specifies CASSLSGQGYGYTF.

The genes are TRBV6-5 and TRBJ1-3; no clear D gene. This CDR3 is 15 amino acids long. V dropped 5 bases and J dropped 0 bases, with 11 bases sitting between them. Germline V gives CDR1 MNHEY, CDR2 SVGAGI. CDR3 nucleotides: TGTGCCAGCAGTATACGACTCGTCTCTGGAAACACCATATATTTT. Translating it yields CASSIRLVSGNTIYF.

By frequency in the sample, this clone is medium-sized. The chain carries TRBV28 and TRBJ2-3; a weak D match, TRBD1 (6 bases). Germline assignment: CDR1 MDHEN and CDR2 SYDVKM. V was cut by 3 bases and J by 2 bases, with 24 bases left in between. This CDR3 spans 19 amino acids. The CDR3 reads CASSLDSCIPSCTTDTQYF. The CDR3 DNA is TGTGCCAGCAGTTTGGACAGTTGCATCCCTTCCTGTACCACAGATACGCAGTATTTT.

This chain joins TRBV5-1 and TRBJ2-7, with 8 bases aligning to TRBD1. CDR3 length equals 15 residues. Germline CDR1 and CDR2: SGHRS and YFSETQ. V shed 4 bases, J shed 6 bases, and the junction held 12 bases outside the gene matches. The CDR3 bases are TGCGCCAGCAGCCCCTTGTCAGGGGGCTTTGGCGAGCAGTACTTC. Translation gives CASSPLSGGFGEQYF. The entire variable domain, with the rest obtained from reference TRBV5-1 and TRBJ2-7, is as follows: KAGVTQTPRYLIKTRGQQVTLSCSPISGHRSVSWYQQTPGQGLQFLFEYFSETQRNKGNFPGRFSGRQFSNSRSEMNVSTLELGDSALYLCASSPLSGGFGEQYFGPGTRLTVT.